These 4 T cell receptor beta chains originate from one sample sequenced in a study of T cells in Graves' hyperthyroidism and ophthalmopathy. TCR beta CDR3 regions were amplified from RNA. HTBI primers were used for first-round RT-PCR of the TCR CDR3. Using its own MiXCR run on the multiplex PCR reads, TCRdb lists one record per CDR3 protein. This table holds some 200,000 distinct CDR3 sequences, more than 15% found once. The sample consisted of blood. Receptors were obtained from a man between 45 and 60 years old with Graves' hyperthyroidism.

This clonotype appeared many times. This rearrangement joins TRBV2 to TRBJ2-2; D might be TRBD1 (6 bases). Germline V CDR1 and CDR2: SNHLY, FYNNEI. The length of the CDR3 is 15 residues. Trimming cost V 6 bases and J 0 bases, with 11 bases left between them. CDR3 region: CASRAGTTNTGELFF. The CDR3, as DNA: TGTGCCAGCAGAGCCGGGACAACGAACACCGGGGAGCTGTTTTTT.

This rearrangement joins TRBV9 to TRBJ2-3; 8 positions match TRBD2. CDR3 length: 15 residues. V shed 3 bases and J 3 bases; nucleotides not matched to a gene: 6. Germline V gene data show CDR1 as SGDLS and CDR2 as YYNGEE. This chain's CDR3 is CASSAGLARTDTQYF. The CDR3 nucleotides are TGTGCCAGCAGCGCCGGACTAGCACGGACAGATACGCAGTATTTT.

This clonotype was picked up a small number of times. One end of the junction varies from germline; a read error may be responsible. The chain has TRBV7-7 and TRBJ2-7; TRBD2 matches 7 bases. CDR1 is SSHAT and CDR2 is FNYEAQ in the germline V gene (reference sequence). The CDR3 is 14 residues long. The chain's CDR3 is CASSPLVWGGEQYF. In DNA form, the CDR3 reads TGTGCTAGCAGCCCCTTGGTGTGGGGGGGTGAGCAGTACTTC. Combining the CDR3 with reference TRBV7-7 and TRBJ2-7 gives the whole variable domain GAGVSQSPRYKVTKRGQDVTLRCDPISSHATLYWYQQALGQGPEFLTYFNYEAQPDKSGLPSDRFSAERPEGSISTLTIQRTEQRDSAMYRCASSPLVWGGEQYFGPGTRLTVT.

The chain carries TRBV20-1 and TRBJ2-1; 8 bases line up with TRBD1. With V trimmed by 4 bases and J by 5 bases, 7 bases remained unmatched. The CDR3 contains 14 residues. CDR1 and CDR2 from the germline V gene are DFQATT and SNEGSKA (reference sequence). CDR3 residues: CSAIRQGQDNEQFF. In DNA, the CDR3 is TGCAGTGCTATCCGACAGGGGCAGGACAATGAGCAGTTCTTC.